A single sample is the source of the 11 T cell receptor beta chains below, sequenced in a study of patients and donors after allogeneic stem cell transplantation. MiXCR, applied by TCRdb to the RT-PCR reads, yields one record per CDR3 protein. The sample lists more than 150,000 distinct CDR3 sequences, 41% occurring once. Sequenced: blood, either unsorted or a sorted T cell fraction (not recorded which). Every receptor here comes from a human donor who was either an allogeneic HSCT recipient or a stem cell or donor lymphocyte infusion donor (not recorded which). It is not recorded whose cells these are; they may come from a transplant donor.

This clonotype was detected many times. V and J are TRBV10-3 and TRBJ1-6; 9 bases fit TRBD1. The junction had 4 bases not matched to a gene; V was cut back by 4 bases and J by 9 bases. Germline values: CDR1 ENHRY, CDR2 SYGVKD. This CDR3 spans 14 amino acids. The CDR3 nucleotides are TGTGCCATCAGTGTCGGACAGGGGATTTCACCCCTCCACTTT. Residues: CAISVGQGISPLHF.

This chain uses TRBV18 with TRBJ1-1; 7 nucleotides line up with TRBD1. The CDR3 is 15 amino acids. The junction had 4 bases not matched to a gene; V was cut back by 3 bases and J by 0 bases. Per the germline V gene, CDR1 is KGHSH and CDR2 is LQKENI. CDR3 residues: CASSPSTGLNTEAFF. CDR3 sequence (DNA): TGTGCCAGCTCACCCTCGACAGGGTTGAACACTGAAGCTTTCTTT.

The CDR3 sequence: CASSLFTSGSNYEQYF. As DNA, the CDR3 is TGTGCCAGCAGTTTATTTACTAGCGGCTCAAACTACGAGCAGTACTTC. The chain joins TRBV27 to TRBJ2-7, with 8 bases aligning to TRBD2. Losses at the gene ends were 1 base for V and 3 bases for J; bases not matched to a gene: 8. The CDR3 totals 16 residues. Germline V gives CDR1 MNHEY, CDR2 SMNVEV (reference sequence).

The CDR3 reads CASTLRDTQYF. The CDR3 region has the DNA TGTGCCAGCACCCTAAGGGATACGCAGTATTTT. V is TRBV7-3 and J is TRBJ2-3; the D is unclear. In germline, CDR1 is SGHTA, CDR2 FQGTGA. With 7 bases removed from V and 6 bases from J, the gap between germline ends came to 8 bases. The CDR3 length is 11 residues.

The chain links TRBV12-3 or TRBV12-4 to TRBJ1-2; no reliable D call. The V end was cut by 3 bases, the J end by 4 bases, with 9 bases between. CDR3 length equals 13 residues. CDR3 sequence (DNA): TGTGCCAGCAGTTTCGGGAGGGTCTATGGCTACACCTTC. Translation: CASSFGRVYGYTF.

A few counts support this clonotype. The rearrangement links TRBV5-1 to TRBJ2-1; weak D call: TRBD1 (6 bases). V was cut by 1 base and J by 7 bases, with 12 bases left in between. The CDR3 is 14 residues long. The germline V gene has CDR1 SGHRS and CDR2 YFSETQ. The CDR3 DNA reads as TGCGCCAGCAGCTTGAAGGGGGTCGGAAATGAGCAGTTCTTC. Its protein product is CASSLKGVGNEQFF.

This clonotype was seen more than once but under ten times. The chain links TRBV27 to TRBJ1-1, with D maybe TRBD1 (6 bases). Germline loops: CDR1 MNHEY, CDR2 SMNVEV (reference sequence). V dropped 8 bases and J dropped 13 bases, with 17 bases sitting between them. CDR3 length: 11 amino acids. The CDR3 protein is CASGLTGRVFF. Here the CDR3 DNA reads TGTGCCAGCGGACTAACAGGGAGAGTTTTCTTT.

The chain employs TRBV4-3 and TRBJ2-1; either TRBD1 or TRBD2 may fit D (5 bases each). This CDR3 is 14 amino acids long. The V end was cut by 0 bases, the J end by 6 bases, with 9 bases between. The germline V gene encodes CDR1 LGHNA and CDR2 YSLEER. The DNA for the CDR3 is TGCGCCAGCAGCCAAGAGGGGGAACTCAATGAGCAGTTCTTC. Protein product: CASSQEGELNEQFF.

This clonotype was detected ten times or more. The rearrangement uses TRBV29-1 and TRBJ1-2; D gene uncertain. The CDR3 sequence is 11 residues long. Germline V gene lookup returns CDR1 SQVTM and CDR2 ANQGSEA. Trimming took off 4 bases at V and 6 bases at J, with 9 bases between the two ends. The CDR3 is CSVGSGDGYTF. Here the CDR3 DNA reads TGCAGCGTTGGTTCTGGAGATGGCTACACCTTC.

This clonotype was picked up a small number of times. The J gene is TRBJ1-5, the V gene TRBV20-1; 8 nucleotides agree with TRBD1. CDR3 length equals 14 residues. Germline CDR1 and CDR2: DFQATT and SNEGSKA (reference sequence). V was pared by 6 bases and J by 4 bases, with 8 bases of the junction left unmatched. Here the CDR3 reads CSATDRVRNQPQHF. The CDR3, as DNA: TGCAGTGCCACGGACAGGGTCCGGAATCAGCCCCAGCATTTT.

This clonotype was seen a handful of times. V and J are TRBV27 and TRBJ1-2; a possible D gene is TRBD1 (5 bases). The CDR3 contains 16 residues. With 4 bases removed from V and 4 bases from J, the gap between germline ends came to 19 bases. Germline CDR1 is MNHEY and CDR2 is SMNVEV (reference sequence). CDR3 residues: CASSSFSGTVSYGYTF. CDR3 in DNA: TGTGCCAGCAGTTCTTTTTCCGGGACTGTATCCTATGGCTACACCTTC.